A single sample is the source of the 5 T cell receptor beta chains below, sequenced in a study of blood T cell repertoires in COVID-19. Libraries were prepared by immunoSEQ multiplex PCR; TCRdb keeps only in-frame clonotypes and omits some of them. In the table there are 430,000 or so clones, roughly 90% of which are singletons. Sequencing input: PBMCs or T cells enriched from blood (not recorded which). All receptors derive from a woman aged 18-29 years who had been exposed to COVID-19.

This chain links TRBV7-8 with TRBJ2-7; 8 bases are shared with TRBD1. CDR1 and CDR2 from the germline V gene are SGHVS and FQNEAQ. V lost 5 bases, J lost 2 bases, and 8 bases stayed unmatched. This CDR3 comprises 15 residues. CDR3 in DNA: TGTGCCAGCAGCAAAGACCGGGACAGGACCTACGAGCAGTACTTC. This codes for CASSKDRDRTYEQYF.

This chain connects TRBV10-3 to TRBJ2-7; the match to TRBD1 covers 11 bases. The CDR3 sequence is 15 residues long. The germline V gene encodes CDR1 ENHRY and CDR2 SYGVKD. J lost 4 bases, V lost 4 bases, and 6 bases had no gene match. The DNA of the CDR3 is TGTGCCATCAGTGGCCTCGGGACAGGGGGGTACGAGCAGTACTTC. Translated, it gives CAISGLGTGGYEQYF.

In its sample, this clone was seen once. DNA of the CDR3: TGTGCCAGCAGCCAAGCACAGGGGGCTAATTCACCCCTCCACTTT. This gives the protein CASSQAQGANSPLHF. This chain uses TRBV14 with TRBJ1-6, with TRBD1 identical over 9 bases. Germline CDR1 SGHDN, CDR2 FVKESK. V lost 1 base to trimming and J lost 6 bases; unmatched junction nucleotides: 1. CDR3 length equals 15 residues.

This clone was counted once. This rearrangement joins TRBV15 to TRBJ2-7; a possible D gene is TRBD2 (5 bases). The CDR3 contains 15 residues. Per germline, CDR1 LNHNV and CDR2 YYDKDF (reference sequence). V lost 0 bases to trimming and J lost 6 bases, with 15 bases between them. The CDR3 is CATSRDRGGRSEQYF. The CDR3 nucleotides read TGTGCCACCAGCAGAGATCGGGGTGGGCGAAGCGAGCAGTACTTC.

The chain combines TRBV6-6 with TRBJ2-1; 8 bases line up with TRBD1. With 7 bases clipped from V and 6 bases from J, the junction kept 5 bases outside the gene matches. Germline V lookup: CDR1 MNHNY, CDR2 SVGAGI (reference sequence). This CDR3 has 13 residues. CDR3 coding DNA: TGTGCCAGCATAGGGACAGGTATCAATGAGCAGTTCTTC. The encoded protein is CASIGTGINEQFF.